The present T cell receptor beta chain was sequenced within a study of metastatic and nonmetastatic thyroid tumors. TCRdb re-called the PCR reads through MiXCR. The sample has approximately 20,000 clones, just over 25% seen once. Thyroid surgery was preceded by no treatment in any patient. CDR3 length: 15 amino acids. The germline V gene has CDR1 SGHTA and CDR2 FQGTGA. V shed 2 bases, J shed 2 bases, and the junction held 1 base outside the gene matches. This clone was picked up a small number of times. This TCR was recovered from a male donor with papillary thyroid cancer or a benign thyroid nodule (not recorded which). Some clones in this sample may be carry-over from other donors' samples. The chain combines TRBV7-3 with TRBJ2-1, with TRBD2 identical over 9 bases. Material for sequencing was blood. The DNA for the CDR3 is TGTGCCAGCAGCTTAGTAGCGGGGGCCTACAATGAGCAGTTCTTC. Protein product: CASSLVAGAYNEQFF.